The entry below describes one T cell receptor (beta chain). As yet, its antigen is unknown. TCRdb keeps only in-frame clones here, not all; method: immunoSEQ multiplex PCR. This sample has about 2,100,000 clones; under 95% occur once, and the top ten carry under 2%. The V end was cut by 4 bases, the J end by 10 bases, with 22 bases between. The CDR3 runs 15 residues. The germline V gene encodes CDR1 MNHEY and CDR2 SMNVEV (reference sequence). The data stem from a study of shared clonotypes between healthy human individuals. Study observations and caveats: The four-donor shared clonotypes exceeded non-shared clonotypes in generation probability, with non-shared ones scoring lower.

CD45RO-negative, CCR7-selected cells formed the naive CD8 fraction, which excluded terminally differentiated effector memory CD45RA+ cells. The receptor was isolated from a man aged 18-30 years in good health. Some clones in this sample may be carry-over from other donors' samples. The sequenced material came from naive CD8+ T cells from PBMCs. This chain uses TRBV27 with TRBJ1-2; D gene ambiguous. The CDR3 region is CASSSRPVLPIYYTF. The DNA for the CDR3 is TGTGCCAGCAGTTCCCGGCCCGTTTTGCCTATTTACTACACCTTC.